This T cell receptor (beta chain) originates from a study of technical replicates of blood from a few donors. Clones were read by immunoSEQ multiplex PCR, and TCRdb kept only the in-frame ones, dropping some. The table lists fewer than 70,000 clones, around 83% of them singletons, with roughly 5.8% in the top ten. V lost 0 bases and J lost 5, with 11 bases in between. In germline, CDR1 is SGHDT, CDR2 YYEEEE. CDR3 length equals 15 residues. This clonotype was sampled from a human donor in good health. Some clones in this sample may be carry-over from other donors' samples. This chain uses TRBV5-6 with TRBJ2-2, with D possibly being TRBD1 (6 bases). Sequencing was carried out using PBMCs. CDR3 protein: CASSLVRQGTGELFF. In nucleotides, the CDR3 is TGTGCCAGCAGCTTGGTGAGGCAGGGGACCGGGGAGCTGTTTTTT.